Each of the 18 T cell receptor beta chains below was sequenced from the same sample in a study of blood T cell repertoires in COVID-19. Profiled with immunoSEQ multiplex PCR; TCRdb holds only in-frame clones, not every one. The table includes fewer than 100,000 clones, roughly 87% detected once. The sample consisted of peripheral blood. These receptors were obtained from a man aged 65-85 years with acute or convalescent COVID-19.

This sequence joins TRBV2 and TRBJ1-2; 9 bases fit TRBD1. The CDR3 has 13 amino acids. The germline CDR1 and CDR2 sequences are SNHLY and FYNNEI. Unmatched junction bases numbered 5, after V lost 6 bases and J lost 6 bases. Here the CDR3 DNA reads TGTGCCAGCAGCATTGACAGGGGGGATGGCTACACCTTC. Translating it yields CASSIDRGDGYTF.

The chain carries TRBV30 and TRBJ2-1; D is undetermined. This CDR3 is 16 amino acids long. The V end lost 2 bases, the J end lost 5 bases, and 19 bases lay between the germline ends. Per germline, CDR1 GTSNPN and CDR2 SVGIG (reference sequence). DNA for the CDR3: TGTGCCTGGAGTAATCCGCGGCGAAACTTGGACAATGAGCAGTTCTTC. Translated, it gives CAWSNPRRNLDNEQFF.

The V and J genes are TRBV28 and TRBJ2-5, with a possible D match to TRBD2 (6 bases). Germline CDR1 and CDR2: MDHEN and SYDVKM. The CDR3 is 16 residues long. V gave up 3 bases and J gave up 0 bases, with 14 bases separating them. This chain's CDR3 is CASSLRRDWDQETQYF. In DNA form, the CDR3 reads TGTGCCAGCAGTTTGCGTAGGGACTGGGACCAAGAGACCCAGTACTTC. Combining the CDR3 with reference TRBV28 and TRBJ2-5 gives the whole variable domain DVKVTQSSRYLVKRTGEKVFLECVQDMDHENMFWYRQDPGLGLRLIYFSYDVKMKEKGDIPEGYSVSREKKERFSLILESASTNQTSMYLCASSLRRDWDQETQYFGPGTRLLVL.

The chain recombines TRBV2 with TRBJ1-2; D might be TRBD1 (5 bases). This CDR3 spans 17 amino acids. Trimming removed 5 bases at V and 4 bases at J, with 23 bases between. Germline V lookup: CDR1 SNHLY, CDR2 FYNNEI. The CDR3 coding sequence is TGTGCCAGCAGTATGAAGCAATCAGGGTTAGCGGGCTATGGCTACACCTTC. It is translated as CASSMKQSGLAGYGYTF.

The chain is built from TRBV2 and TRBJ2-2; TRBD2 matches 10 bases. The CDR3 runs to 17 residues. The germline gives CDR1 SNHLY, CDR2 FYNNEI. The J segment lost 2 bases and the V segment lost 4 bases, leaving 7 bases of the junction unmatched. The CDR3 DNA follows: TGTGCCAGCAGTGGGTCTAGCGGGGGCTCAAACACCGGGGAGCTGTTTTTT. Its protein product is CASSGSSGGSNTGELFF.

This chain connects TRBV6-5 to TRBJ1-2; the D is unclear. Germline V CDR1 and CDR2: MNHEY, SVGAGI. The CDR3 is made up of 15 amino acids. V dropped 0 bases and J dropped 10 bases, with 18 bases sitting between them. CDR3 loop: CASSYSESPVSHYTF. The CDR3 DNA sequence: TGTGCCAGCAGTTACTCCGAAAGCCCGGTCTCCCACTACACCTTC.

This clone was seen more than once but under ten times. The J gene is TRBJ1-1, the V gene TRBV28; TRBD1 might be the D (5 bases). Germline assignment: CDR1 MDHEN and CDR2 SYDVKM. V gave up 6 bases and J gave up 11 bases, with 13 bases separating them. This CDR3 is built from 11 residues. This CDR3 reads CASRGQPAAFF. The CDR3 coding sequence is TGTGCCAGCAGGGGGCAGCCAGCGGCTTTCTTT.

There are a few counts of this clone. This rearrangement joins TRBV10-3 to TRBJ1-2; a possible D gene is TRBD1 (5 bases). This CDR3 contains 15 residues. CDR1 and CDR2 from the germline V gene are ENHRY and SYGVKD. Trimming left V 0 bases short and J 5 bases short, with 13 bases between. The CDR3 DNA follows: TGTGCCATCAGTGAGTCGACGACAGCTTATTATGGCTACACCTTC. Translation gives CAISESTTAYYGYTF.

This clone has just one count. The chain is built from TRBV29-1 and TRBJ1-1; no definite D call. V was clipped by 6 bases and J by 1 base, with 9 bases between them. CDR1 and CDR2 from the germline V gene are SQVTM and ANQGSEA. The CDR3 runs 12 residues. The DNA of the CDR3 is TGCAGCGTCGGTCCCTCGAACACTGAAGCTTTCTTT. Protein product: CSVGPSNTEAFF.

This chain links TRBV29-1 with TRBJ1-2; D gene ambiguous. Germline V gene data show CDR1 as SQVTM and CDR2 as ANQGSEA. The CDR3 is 13 amino acids. The ends were cut back, 6 bases at V and 1 base at J, with 12 bases in the middle. The CDR3 bases are TGCAGCGTCGATCAGGAATTTAACTATGGCTACACCTTC. It translates to CSVDQEFNYGYTF. Together with reference TRBV29-1 and TRBJ1-2, the CDR3 gives the full variable domain: SAVISQKPSRDICQRGTSLTIQCQVDSQVTMMFWYRQQPGQSLTLIATANQGSEATYESGFVIDKFPISRPNLTFSTLTVSNMSPEDSSIYLCSVDQEFNYGYTFGSGTRLTVV.

This rearrangement joins TRBV5-6 to TRBJ2-5; the match to TRBD1 covers 8 bases. This CDR3 is 15 amino acids long. Germline-derived CDR1 and CDR2 are SGHDT and YYEEEE. With V trimmed by 1 base and J by 6 bases, 8 bases remained unmatched. The CDR3 DNA reads as TGTGCCAGCAGCTTGAGGAGACAGGGGTTGCAGACCCAGTACTTC. Translating gives CASSLRRQGLQTQYF. The whole variable domain, filled in from reference TRBV5-6 and TRBJ2-5, reads DAGVTQSPTHLIKTRGQQVTLRCSPKSGHDTVSWYQQALGQGPQFIFQYYEEEERQRGNFPDRFSGHQFPNYSSELNVNALLLGDSALYLCASSLRRQGLQTQYFGPGTRLLVL.

The genes are TRBV5-4 and TRBJ1-5; 8 bases line up with TRBD1. The CDR3 spans 15 residues. The V gene end was trimmed by 3 bases and the J gene end by 4 bases; junction bases not matched to a gene: 6. CDR1 is SGHNT and CDR2 is YYREEE in the germline V gene (reference sequence). CDR3 protein: CASSSGTGRNQPQHF. CDR3 nucleotide sequence: TGTGCCAGCAGCTCCGGGACAGGACGGAATCAGCCCCAGCATTTT. Combining the CDR3 with reference TRBV5-4 and TRBJ1-5 gives the whole variable domain ETGVTQSPTHLIKTRGQQVTLRCSSQSGHNTVSWYQQALGQGPQFIFQYYREEENGRGNFPPRFSGLQFPNYSSELNVNALELDDSALYLCASSSGTGRNQPQHFGDGTRLSIL.

The V gene is TRBV30, the J gene TRBJ1-2; D is ambiguous. Trimming shortened V by 7 bases and J by 5 bases, and 14 bases separated the two germline ends. Germline CDR1 GTSNPN, CDR2 SVGIG (reference sequence). This CDR3 region has 12 residues. The CDR3 loop is CALGRNLYGYTF. The CDR3 bases are TGTGCCTTGGGGAGGAACCTTTATGGCTACACCTTC. Drawing the rest from reference TRBV30 and TRBJ1-2, the complete variable domain is SQTIHQWPATLVQPVGSPLSLECTVEGTSNPNLYWYRQAAGRGLQLLFYSVGIGQISSEVPQNLSASRPQDRQFILSSKKLLLSDSGFYLCALGRNLYGYTFGSGTRLTVV.

As regards this clone: One junction end disagrees with the germline gene, perhaps due to a read error. The rearrangement links TRBV10-3 to TRBJ2-1; 11 bases align to TRBD2. This CDR3 region has 14 residues. Germline V gives CDR1 ENHRY, CDR2 SYGVKD. The chain's CDR3 is CAISEKASGGTYIF. The CDR3 DNA is TGTGCCATCAGTGAGAAGGCTAGCGGGGGGACATATATCTTC.

The chain couples TRBV5-6 to TRBJ2-1, with a weak D call TRBD1 (6 bases). This CDR3 has 14 amino acids. Trimming took 4 bases from V and 3 from J, leaving 11 bases between them. Germline CDR1 reads SGHDT; CDR2 reads YYEEEE. CDR3 DNA: TGTGCCAGCAGCCCGCAGGACAGCTACAATGAGCAGTTCTTC. It codes for CASSPQDSYNEQFF.

This chain links TRBV6-5 with TRBJ1-1; D perhaps matches TRBD1 (6 bases). V was cut by 2 bases and J by 3 bases, with 16 bases left in between. Germline V gene sequence: CDR1 MNHEY, CDR2 SVGAGI. This CDR3 is built from 16 residues. The CDR3 sequence is CASSYLSVQGHTEAFF. The CDR3, as DNA: TGTGCCAGCAGTTACCTCTCCGTACAGGGACACACTGAAGCTTTCTTT.

This clone was seen only once. The rearrangement links TRBV4-1 to TRBJ1-2; TRBD1 is a possible D gene (6 bases). Per the germline V gene, CDR1 is MGHRA and CDR2 is YSYEKL. This CDR3 has 15 residues. V lost 2 bases, J lost 7 bases, and 17 bases lay in between. The CDR3 DNA follows: TGCGCCAGCAGCCAAATTACAGGGACCCAGGGTGGCTACACCTTC. Residues: CASSQITGTQGGYTF.

V gene TRBV7-6 combines with J gene TRBJ2-2, with a tentative D call TRBD2 (5 bases). This CDR3 region has 16 residues. Germline-derived CDR1 and CDR2 are SGHVS and FNYEAQ. V was cut by 5 bases and J by 4 bases, with 17 bases left in between. In DNA, the CDR3 is TGTGCCAGCAGCCTTGACATGATCGGGGTCACCGGGGAGCTGTTTTTT. Amino acids: CASSLDMIGVTGELFF.